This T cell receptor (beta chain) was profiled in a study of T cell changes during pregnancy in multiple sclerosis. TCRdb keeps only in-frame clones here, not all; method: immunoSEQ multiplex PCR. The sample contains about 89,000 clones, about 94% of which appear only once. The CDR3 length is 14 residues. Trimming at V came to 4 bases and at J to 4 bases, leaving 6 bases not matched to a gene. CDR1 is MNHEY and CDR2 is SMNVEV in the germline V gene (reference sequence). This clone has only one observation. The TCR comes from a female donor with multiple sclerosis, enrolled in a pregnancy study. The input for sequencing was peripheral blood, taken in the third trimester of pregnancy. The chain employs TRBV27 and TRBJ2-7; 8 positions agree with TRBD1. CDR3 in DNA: TGTGCCAGCAGTTCCTTCAGGGGGCATTACGAGCAGTACTTC. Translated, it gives CASSSFRGHYEQYF.